The T cell receptor beta chain described here comes from a study of T cell responses to AZD1222 COVID-19 vaccine. Germline CDR1 is MNHEY and CDR2 is SMNVEV (reference sequence). The CDR3 sequence is 14 residues long. The V gene end was trimmed by 0 bases and the J gene end by 6 bases; junction bases not matched to a gene: 4. Clones were sequenced by immunoSEQ multiplex PCR, and TCRdb holds only the in-frame ones, with some missing. The sample consists of some 200,000 clones, just over 90% of them appearing once. This clone was seen just once. What it binds is not known. General study findings and limits: Nearly half of spike-specific TCRs reportedly go after variant regions that carry no mutations. Only six or seven AZD1222 recipients tested seropositive at baseline. No day 14 peak samples; only post-peak repertoires were characterized. Most donors were white British and more were female, and clonal diversity was possibly underestimated.

The receptor was isolated from an adult in good health. The J gene is TRBJ1-2, the V gene TRBV27, with 7 bases identical to TRBD1. This sample comprised peripheral blood, obtained on day 0 of AZD1222 vaccination. DNA for the CDR3: TGTGCCAGCAGTTTATCAGGGGGCTCGCATGGCTACACCTTC. This codes for CASSLSGGSHGYTF.